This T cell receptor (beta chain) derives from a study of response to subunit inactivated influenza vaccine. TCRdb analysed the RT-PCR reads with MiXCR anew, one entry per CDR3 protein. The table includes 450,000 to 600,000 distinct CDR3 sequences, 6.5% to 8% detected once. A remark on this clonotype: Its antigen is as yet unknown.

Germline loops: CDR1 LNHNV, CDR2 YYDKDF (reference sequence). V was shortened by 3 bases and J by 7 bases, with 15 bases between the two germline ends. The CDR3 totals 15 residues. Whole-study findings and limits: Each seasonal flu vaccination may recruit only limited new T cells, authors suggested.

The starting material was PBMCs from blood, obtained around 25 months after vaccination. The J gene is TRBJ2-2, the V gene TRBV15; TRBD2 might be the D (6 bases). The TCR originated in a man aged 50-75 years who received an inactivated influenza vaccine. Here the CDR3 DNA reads TGTGCCACCAGCAGGGACCTTGGAGGGGTCGGGGAGCTGTTTTTT. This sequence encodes CATSRDLGGVGELFF.